Below are 12 T cell receptor beta chains sequenced from a single sample in a study of blood T cell repertoires in COVID-19. Clones were sequenced by immunoSEQ multiplex PCR, and TCRdb holds only the in-frame ones, with some missing. The table has about 250,000 clones, under 90% seen once. Sequencing was done on a sample of peripheral blood. Receptors originate from a woman aged 40 to 50 who had recovered from COVID-19.

This rearrangement joins TRBV3-1 (or the pseudogene TRBV3-2) to TRBJ2-1, with 7 bases fitting TRBD2. Germline-derived CDR1 and CDR2 are LGHDT and YNNKEL (reference sequence). V lost 5 bases to trimming and J lost 4 bases; unmatched junction nucleotides: 8. This CDR3 has 15 residues. The CDR3 loop reads CASSFKGLGYNEQFF. In DNA, the CDR3 is TGTGCCAGCAGCTTCAAAGGACTAGGTTACAATGAGCAGTTCTTC.

This chain connects TRBV18 to TRBJ2-1; TRBD2 agrees at 9 bases. In germline, CDR1 is KGHSH, CDR2 LQKENI. The CDR3 extends over 15 amino acids. V was pared by 6 bases and J by 4 bases, with 7 bases of the junction left unmatched. The CDR3 DNA reads TGTGCCAGCTCCCCTCAGGCGGGAGGGTACAATGAGCAGTTCTTC. This codes for CASSPQAGGYNEQFF.

This clone was detected only a few times. The chain employs TRBV2 and TRBJ2-5, with TRBD1 identical over 8 bases. The CDR3 totals 13 residues. Germline V gives CDR1 SNHLY, CDR2 FYNNEI. V lost 6 bases to trimming and J lost 5 bases; unmatched junction nucleotides: 5. This CDR3 reads CASSSTGGETQYF. The CDR3 DNA reads as TGTGCCAGCAGCAGTACAGGGGGGGAGACCCAGTACTTC.

CDR3 nucleotides: TGTGCCAGCAGTTTAGTTAGGACTCAATACAATGAGCAGTTCTTC. As protein: CASSLVRTQYNEQFF. The chain joins TRBV27 to TRBJ2-1; D might be TRBD2 (5 bases). V was pared by 2 bases and J by 4 bases, with 12 bases between. Germline V gives CDR1 MNHEY, CDR2 SMNVEV (reference sequence). The CDR3 spans 15 residues.

V gene TRBV5-1 combines with J gene TRBJ2-3; 11 nucleotides align to TRBD2. V gave up 4 bases and J gave up 1 base; unmatched junction bases: 8. Germline assignment: CDR1 SGHRS and CDR2 YFSETQ. This CDR3 comprises 17 residues. The CDR3 nucleotides read TGCGCCAGCAGCCCTAGCGGGAGGCGCCGTCGCACAGATACGCAGTATTTT. Translation: CASSPSGRRRRTDTQYF.

J is TRBJ1-2 and V is TRBV6-6, with 10 positions matching TRBD1. Germline assignment: CDR1 MNHNY and CDR2 SVGAGI (reference sequence). The ends lost 4 bases at V and 5 bases at J; junction bases unmatched: 7. The CDR3 runs 15 residues. CDR3 in amino acids: CASSSIRDRGYGYTF. The CDR3 nucleotides read TGTGCCAGCAGTTCGATACGGGACAGGGGATATGGCTACACCTTC.

The genes are TRBV7-8 and TRBJ2-3, with 9 bases lining up with TRBD2. After removal of 4 bases from V and 6 bases from J, the junction contained 14 bases not matched to a gene. Germline CDR1 and CDR2: SGHVS and FQNEAQ. The CDR3 spans 17 residues. The CDR3 DNA sequence: TGTGCCAGCAGCTCCCTTGGCCGCGGGAGGGCCTTGGATACGCAGTATTTT. Amino acid sequence: CASSSLGRGRALDTQYF.

The genes are TRBV5-1 and TRBJ2-2; possible D gene TRBD1, 6 bases. This CDR3 contains 16 residues. Trimming cost V 4 bases and J 3 bases, with 16 bases left between them. Germline assignment: CDR1 SGHRS and CDR2 YFSETQ. The CDR3: CASSLGAYSHTGELFF. The DNA of the CDR3 is TGCGCCAGCAGCCTGGGGGCCTACAGCCACACCGGGGAGCTGTTTTTT. Based on the CDR3 plus reference TRBV5-1 and TRBJ2-2, the full variable domain is KAGVTQTPRYLIKTRGQQVTLSCSPISGHRSVSWYQQTPGQGLQFLFEYFSETQRNKGNFPGRFSGRQFSNSRSEMNVSTLELGDSALYLCASSLGAYSHTGELFFGEGSRLTVL.

The chain joins TRBV14 to TRBJ2-1, with D possibly matching TRBD1 (5 bases). The length of the CDR3 is 16 residues. Germline-derived CDR1 and CDR2 are SGHDN and FVKESK. Between the trimmed V and J ends, which lost 0 bases and 4 bases, there was a span of 13 bases. The CDR3 sequence: CASSQDPSRVYNEQFF. The CDR3 DNA is TGTGCCAGCAGCCAAGACCCCAGCAGGGTATACAATGAGCAGTTCTTC. Full variable domain (rest looked up from reference TRBV14 and TRBJ2-1): EAGVTQFPSHSVIEKGQTVTLRCDPISGHDNLYWYRRVMGKEIKFLLHFVKESKQDESGMPNNRFLAERTGGTYSTLKVQPAELEDSGVYFCASSQDPSRVYNEQFFGPGTRLTVL.

V usage is TRBV27 and J usage is TRBJ2-3; tentative D call: TRBD2 (6 bases). Germline CDR1 MNHEY, CDR2 SMNVEV (reference sequence). Trimming shortened V by 11 bases and J by 1 base, and 16 bases separated the two germline ends. This CDR3 region has 14 residues. CDR3 nucleotides: TGTGCCGTCGGGGGATGGGACCGCACAGATACGCAGTATTTT. This encodes CAVGGWDRTDTQYF.

The CDR3 DNA is TGCGCCAGCAGCTGGGAAACAGGGGGTATAACTGGGGCCAACGTCCTGACTTTC. It encodes CASSWETGGITGANVLTF. V usage is TRBV5-1 and J usage is TRBJ2-6; 8 bases align to TRBD1. Germline V gives CDR1 SGHRS, CDR2 YFSETQ. Trimming cost V 3 bases and J 2 bases; bases outside gene matches: 10. This CDR3 has 18 residues.

This clone has a single count. V gene TRBV5-4 combines with J gene TRBJ2-3; possibly TRBD1 for D (6 bases). Trimming removed 3 bases from V and 6 bases from J, with 17 bases in between. This CDR3 is built from 15 residues. Looked up from germline, CDR1 is SGHNT and CDR2 is YYREEE (reference sequence). The CDR3 protein is CASSSRQDLRDTQYF. The CDR3 DNA reads TGTGCCAGCAGCTCACGACAGGATCTTAGGGATACGCAGTATTTT.